These 32 T cell receptor beta chains were sequenced from one sample in a study of T cell responses to AZD1222 COVID-19 vaccine. Assay used: immunoSEQ multiplex PCR; TCRdb lists only in-frame clones, some missing. In the table there are about 130,000 clones, around 84% of which are singletons. The sample consisted of peripheral blood, taken on day 0 of AZD1222 vaccination. Every receptor here comes from an adult in good health.

The V call is TRBV27, the J call TRBJ2-1; TRBD1 matches 10 bases. Unmatched junction bases numbered 8, after V lost 5 bases and J lost 4 bases. This CDR3 has 16 amino acids. Germline loops: CDR1 MNHEY, CDR2 SMNVEV (reference sequence). The CDR3 spells CASSRIGQGVYNEQFF. DNA of the CDR3: TGTGCCAGCAGTAGAATAGGACAGGGGGTATACAATGAGCAGTTCTTC.

The rearrangement uses TRBV28 and TRBJ1-6, with unresolved D. From germline, CDR1 is MDHEN and CDR2 SYDVKM. The V and J ends lost 5 bases and 15 bases respectively, with 17 bases between them. This CDR3 spans 13 amino acids. CDR3 DNA sequence: TGTGCCAGCAGTACCGCCGAGGGATATCACCTCCACTTT. Translated: CASSTAEGYHLHF.

This chain links TRBV29-1 with TRBJ2-7; tentative D call: TRBD1 (6 bases). Germline V gene data show CDR1 as SQVTM and CDR2 as ANQGSEA. V shed 7 bases and J shed 0 bases, with 10 bases lying between them. There are 12 residues in the CDR3. CDR3 sequence (DNA): TGCAGCGCAAGGGGGAGCTCCTACGAGCAGTACTTC. Encoded protein: CSARGSSYEQYF.

The chain joins TRBV29-1 to TRBJ2-1; maybe TRBD2 (6 bases). The V end lost 1 base, the J end lost 5 bases, and 9 bases lay between the germline ends. CDR1 is SQVTM, CDR2 ANQGSEA, per germline. The CDR3 is 13 residues long. The chain's CDR3 is CSVEGDWNNEQFF. The CDR3, as DNA: TGCAGCGTTGAAGGGGACTGGAACAATGAGCAGTTCTTC.

V gene TRBV6-4 combines with J gene TRBJ1-2; D is ambiguous. CDR3 size: 16 residues. Trimming stripped 7 bases from V and 2 bases from J, with 20 bases between. The germline gives CDR1 MRHNA, CDR2 SNTAGT. In nucleotides, the CDR3 is TGTGCCAGCACCTTTTCAAGAGGAACTAACAACTATGGCTACACCTTC. It yields the protein CASTFSRGTNNYGYTF.

The rearrangement uses TRBV6-5 and TRBJ2-5; D is uncertain. Looked up from germline, CDR1 is MNHEY and CDR2 is SVGAGI. The CDR3 has 11 amino acids. Deletions cut 6 bases from V and 0 bases from J, with 2 bases between. CDR3 residues: CASSHQETQYF. The CDR3 DNA reads as TGTGCCAGCAGCCACCAAGAGACCCAGTACTTC.

This clone was seen a handful of times. The chain combines TRBV2 with TRBJ1-5; TRBD1 is a possible D gene (6 bases). Germline values: CDR1 SNHLY, CDR2 FYNNEI. With 5 bases removed from V and 7 bases from J, the gap between germline ends came to 15 bases. CDR3 length: 14 residues. CDR3 coding DNA: TGTGCCAGCAGTCCTTCACAGGGATTACAGCCCCAGCATTTT. Its protein product is CASSPSQGLQPQHF.

The chain uses TRBV24-1 and TRBJ2-7; 7 bases map to TRBD1. This CDR3 has 14 amino acids. V lost 4 bases, J lost 3 bases, and 5 bases stayed unmatched. CDR1 and CDR2 from the germline V gene are KGHDR and SFDVKD. The CDR3: CATSDGGQDYEQYF. For the CDR3, the DNA is TGTGCCACCAGTGACGGAGGACAGGACTACGAGCAGTACTTC.

In its sample, this clone was seen a few times. The chain recombines TRBV11-3 with TRBJ2-1; 7 bases are a match to TRBD1. After removal of 5 bases from V and 0 bases from J, the junction contained 4 bases not matched to a gene. The CDR3 spans 15 residues. Germline CDR1 SGHNT, CDR2 YENEEA. The CDR3 loop is CASSKTGSSYNEQFF. The CDR3 DNA follows: TGTGCCAGCAGCAAGACAGGGAGCTCCTACAATGAGCAGTTCTTC. Looking up the rest from reference TRBV11-3 and TRBJ2-1 gives the full variable domain: EAGVVQSPRYKIIEKKQPVAFWCNPISGHNTLYWYLQNLGQGPELLIRYENEEAVDDSQLPKDRFSAERLKGVDSTLKIQPAELGDSAVYLCASSKTGSSYNEQFFGPGTRLTVL.

This clone was seen more than once but under ten times. This chain uses TRBV28 with TRBJ1-4; maybe TRBD1 (5 bases). The CDR3 totals 17 residues. Germline loops: CDR1 MDHEN, CDR2 SYDVKM. Trimming pared 4 bases from V and 4 bases from J, leaving 19 bases between. The CDR3 sequence is CASSSIGGLRLNEKLFF. For the CDR3, the DNA is TGTGCCAGCAGTTCTATTGGGGGACTCCGCCTTAATGAAAAACTGTTTTTT. Using reference TRBV28 and TRBJ1-4 for the parts outside the CDR3, the full variable domain is DVKVTQSSRYLVKRTGEKVFLECVQDMDHENMFWYRQDPGLGLRLIYFSYDVKMKEKGDIPEGYSVSREKKERFSLILESASTNQTSMYLCASSSIGGLRLNEKLFFGSGTQLSVL.

The rearrangement joins TRBV27 to TRBJ2-3, with D unresolved. CDR3 size: 14 residues. Germline lookup yields CDR1 MNHEY and CDR2 SMNVEV (reference sequence). Trimming cost V 8 bases and J 2 bases, with 14 bases left between them. The CDR3 here is CASALTGVTDTQYF. For the CDR3, the DNA is TGTGCCAGCGCCCTCACTGGGGTCACAGATACGCAGTATTTT.

This chain joins TRBV15 and TRBJ2-7; no definite D call. V was trimmed by 0 bases and J by 2 bases, leaving 8 bases between them. From germline, CDR1 is LNHNV and CDR2 YYDKDF (reference sequence). This CDR3 region has 14 residues. Here the CDR3 reads CATSRDPSTYEQYF. The DNA for the CDR3 is TGTGCCACCAGCAGAGATCCGAGTACCTACGAGCAGTACTTC.

V is TRBV5-1 and J is TRBJ1-3; the D gene is possibly TRBD1 (6 bases). Germline-derived CDR1 and CDR2 are SGHRS and YFSETQ. V lost 0 bases and J lost 4, with 14 bases in between. This CDR3 contains 16 residues. The CDR3 sequence is CASSLAGGRGGNTIYF. In DNA, the CDR3 is TGCGCCAGCAGCTTGGCAGGTGGCAGGGGAGGAAACACCATATATTTT. The variable domain in full, with the rest retrieved from reference TRBV5-1 and TRBJ1-3, is KAGVTQTPRYLIKTRGQQVTLSCSPISGHRSVSWYQQTPGQGLQFLFEYFSETQRNKGNFPGRFSGRQFSNSRSEMNVSTLELGDSALYLCASSLAGGRGGNTIYFGEGSWLTVV.

The J gene is TRBJ1-2, the V gene TRBV29-1, with 11 nucleotides matching TRBD1. Germline V gives CDR1 SQVTM, CDR2 ANQGSEA. J lost 3 bases, V lost 6 bases, and 9 bases had no gene match. There are 15 residues in the CDR3. CDR3 in amino acids: CSVLGQGARYYGYTF. The CDR3 DNA sequence: TGCAGCGTCCTCGGACAGGGGGCTAGGTACTATGGCTACACCTTC.

The V and J genes are TRBV24-1 and TRBJ2-2; D gene unclear. Germline V gene data show CDR1 as KGHDR and CDR2 as SFDVKD. Trimming took off 8 bases at V and 0 bases at J, with 9 bases between the two ends. The CDR3 length is 14 residues. The DNA of the CDR3 is TGTGCCACCACAGGTCAGACGAACACCGGGGAGCTGTTTTTT. Amino acids: CATTGQTNTGELFF.

The chain combines TRBV9 with TRBJ1-3; 7 bases line up with TRBD1. The CDR3 contains 13 residues. Trimming took 8 bases from V and 4 from J; bases not matched to a gene: 6. Per the germline V gene, CDR1 is SGDLS and CDR2 is YYNGEE. In nucleotides, the CDR3 is TGTGCCAGTCAGGGGGAAAGCGGAAACACCATATATTTT. Residues: CASQGESGNTIYF.

This chain joins TRBV11-2 and TRBJ1-1, with 8 bases lining up with TRBD1. Germline V lookup: CDR1 SGHAT, CDR2 FQNNGV. The CDR3 length is 13 residues. J was trimmed by 5 bases and V by 3 bases; bases with no gene match: 2. Written as DNA, the CDR3 is TGTGCCAGCAGCTTGGACAGGGATACTGAAGCTTTCTTT. Translated, it gives CASSLDRDTEAFF.

The chain has TRBV29-1 and TRBJ1-2; 9 bases fit TRBD1. V trimming: 6 bases; J trimming: 8 bases; junction bases outside the gene matches: 4. CDR3 length: 11 residues. Germline CDR1 is SQVTM and CDR2 is ANQGSEA. CDR3 residues: CSVTGGGGYTF. CDR3 nucleotides: TGCAGCGTCACAGGGGGCGGAGGCTACACCTTC.

CDR3 residues: CASSLVGAASPLHF. The CDR3, as DNA: TGTGCCAGCAGCTTAGTGGGGGCCGCTTCACCCCTCCACTTT. The rearrangement links TRBV27 to TRBJ1-6; the D gene is possibly TRBD1 (6 bases). Per germline, CDR1 MNHEY and CDR2 SMNVEV (reference sequence). V shed 6 bases and J shed 9 bases, with 15 bases lying between them. The CDR3 spans 14 residues.

The chain employs TRBV12-3 or TRBV12-4 and TRBJ1-2; D is undetermined. The V end was cut by 6 bases, the J end by 8 bases, with 10 bases between. The CDR3 length is 11 residues. The CDR3 bases are TGTGCCAGCAGCACTTTAGAGGGCTACACCTTC. Its protein product is CASSTLEGYTF.

The chain uses TRBV27 and TRBJ2-1, with TRBD2 matching over 9 bases. J was trimmed by 4 bases and V by 4 bases; bases with no gene match: 14. The CDR3 length is 18 residues. Germline V gives CDR1 MNHEY, CDR2 SMNVEV (reference sequence). CDR3 DNA sequence: TGTGCCAGCAGTTCTCTCCGGGGGTGGCTAGCGGGATACAATGAGCAGTTCTTC. Its translation is CASSSLRGWLAGYNEQFF.

The chain joins TRBV6-2 or TRBV6-3 to TRBJ2-5, with TRBD2 matching 9 bases. With V trimmed by 2 bases and J by 0 bases, 4 bases remained unmatched. Germline loops: CDR1 MNHEY, CDR2 SVGEGT. The CDR3 totals 16 residues. CDR3 coding DNA: TGTGCCAGCAGTTACGGCTTAGCGGGGGACCAAGAGACCCAGTACTTC. It translates to CASSYGLAGDQETQYF.

This chain connects TRBV29-1 to TRBJ1-1; possible D gene TRBD1, 5 bases. The V end lost 5 bases, the J end lost 1 base, and 11 bases lay between the germline ends. The CDR3 runs 13 residues. Germline V gene sequence: CDR1 SQVTM, CDR2 ANQGSEA. CDR3 in DNA: TGCAGCGTTTTCGGGGCGGCGAACACTGAAGCTTTCTTT. Its translation: CSVFGAANTEAFF.

The chain has TRBV4-3 and TRBJ1-5; possible D gene TRBD1, 6 bases. V lost 1 base to trimming and J lost 7 bases, with 14 bases between them. Germline CDR1 reads LGHNA; CDR2 reads YSLEER. The CDR3 sequence is 15 residues long. Here the CDR3 DNA reads TGCGCCAGCAGCCAAGTCTCAGGGGCGAGCCAGCCCCAGCATTTT. Translating gives CASSQVSGASQPQHF.

This chain's CDR3 is CARVRPGPYGYTF. The CDR3, as DNA: TGTGCCAGAGTTAGGCCAGGGCCCTATGGCTACACCTTC. The rearrangement uses TRBV30 and TRBJ1-2, with a tentative D call TRBD1 (5 bases). The CDR3 is 13 residues long. V lost 8 bases and J lost 4, with 17 bases in between. Germline CDR1 and CDR2: GTSNPN and SVGIG (reference sequence).

This chain joins TRBV18 and TRBJ2-7; 8 nucleotides align to TRBD1. V lost 5 bases, J lost 0 bases, and 3 bases stayed unmatched. The germline gives CDR1 KGHSH, CDR2 LQKENI. CDR3 length equals 14 residues. The CDR3 is CASSGQGFSYEQYF. The DNA of the CDR3 is TGTGCCAGCTCAGGACAGGGTTTCTCCTACGAGCAGTACTTC.

The count of this clone is one. This rearrangement joins TRBV29-1 to TRBJ1-2; D is unclear. The CDR3 covers 8 residues. The V end lost 4 bases, the J end lost 7 bases, and 1 base lay between the germline ends. Germline V CDR1 and CDR2: SQVTM, ANQGSEA. The CDR3 DNA follows: TGCAGCGTTGCTGGCTACACCTTC. As protein: CSVAGYTF.

In nucleotides, the CDR3 is TGTGCCACCAGTGATACGCGGGGTAACACCGGGGAGCTGTTTTTT. Residues: CATSDTRGNTGELFF. The gene calls are TRBV24-1 and TRBJ2-2; perhaps TRBD2 as D (6 bases). Trimming took off 3 bases at V and 2 bases at J, with 9 bases between the two ends. The CDR3 extends over 15 amino acids. Germline lookup yields CDR1 KGHDR and CDR2 SFDVKD.

The genes are TRBV6-5 and TRBJ2-2, with D unresolved. CDR3 length equals 14 residues. V lost 8 bases to trimming and J lost 5 bases, with 15 bases between them. Germline values: CDR1 MNHEY, CDR2 SVGAGI. The CDR3 spells CASRSLGATGELFF. CDR3 coding DNA: TGTGCCAGCCGTAGTCTGGGTGCGACCGGGGAGCTGTTTTTT.

The chain joins TRBV19 to TRBJ2-1, with a possible D match to TRBD2 (5 bases). CDR3 length equals 14 residues. V was trimmed by 0 bases and J by 9 bases, leaving 12 bases between them. CDR1 is LNHDA and CDR2 is SQIVND in the germline V gene (reference sequence). The chain's CDR3 is CASSIDPSSSEQFF. CDR3 coding DNA: TGTGCCAGTAGTATAGATCCTAGCTCGAGTGAGCAGTTCTTC. Together with reference TRBV19 and TRBJ2-1, the CDR3 gives the full variable domain: DGGITQSPKYLFRKEGQNVTLSCEQNLNHDAMYWYRQDPGQGLRLIYYSQIVNDFQKGDIAEGYSVSREKKESFPLTVTSAQKNPTAFYLCASSIDPSSSEQFFGPGTRLTVL.

Worth noting for this clone: This same CDR3 is encoded by further DNA sequences in the sample. CDR3: CASSLRGGYTF. CDR3 bases: TGTGCCAGCAGCCTTAGGGGCGGCTACACCTTC. V gene TRBV7-9 combines with J gene TRBJ1-2; TRBD1 is a possible D gene (5 bases). V lost 5 bases and J lost 8, with 9 bases in between. This CDR3 has 11 residues. Germline V gives CDR1 SEHNR, CDR2 FQNEAQ (reference sequence).

The CDR3 protein is CSSGEANYGYTF. In DNA, the CDR3 is TGCAGCAGTGGGGAGGCTAACTATGGCTACACCTTC. This chain links TRBV29-1 with TRBJ1-2; D ambiguous. The CDR3 length is 12 residues. With 8 bases removed from V and 0 bases from J, the gap between germline ends came to 10 bases. The V gene's germline CDR1 is SQVTM and CDR2 ANQGSEA.